The following is a T cell receptor (beta chain) sequence with its context. The antigen is unknown. A single record per CDR3 protein comes from TCRdb applying MiXCR to the RT-PCR reads. The sample carries 700,000 to 900,000 distinct CDR3 sequences, approximately 22% recorded once. This record belongs to a study of response to subunit inactivated influenza vaccine. Study conclusions and caveats: Every seasonal influenza vaccination brings in few new T cells, the authors suggested.

V was clipped by 4 bases and J by 3 bases; unmatched bases: 5. The germline CDR1 and CDR2 sequences are KGHSH and LQKENI. The CDR3 extends over 14 amino acids. The gene calls are TRBV18 and TRBJ2-7; 8 bases map to TRBD1. The sequence came from a man aged 50-60 years who received an inactivated influenza vaccine. Sequenced material: PBMCs from blood, taken 4 to 6 days after vaccination. CDR3 in amino acids: CASSLQGAVYEQYF. The CDR3 DNA reads as TGTGCCAGCTCACTTCAGGGGGCGGTCTACGAGCAGTACTTC.